These T cell receptor beta chains were read from a single sample in a study of CD8 T cells in Susac syndrome. TCRdb reprocessed the immunoSEQ multiplex PCR reads via MiXCR and lists one record per CDR3 protein. The table includes 150,000 to 200,000 distinct CDR3 sequences, approximately 95% detected once. Sequencing used CD4+ T cells from PBMCs. Receptor source: a human donor with Susac syndrome. CDR3s include the opening cysteine and the closing phenylalanine or tryptophan. The D gene is left open where the match is weak. Clone size is not always given. Where it is, it says once, few, many or a class for expanded clones.

size,V,D,J,CDR3,DNA
.,TRBV9,.,TRBJ1-1,CASSVEARGITEAFF,TGTGCCAGCAGCGTAGAGGCCAGGGGCATAACTGAAGCTTTCTTT
.,TRBV7-8,.,TRBJ2-7,CASSFSGTYEQYF,TGTGCCAGCAGCTTCTCGGGGACCTACGAGCAGTACTTC
.,TRBV19,TRBD2,TRBJ2-1,CASSMVAGNYNEQFF,TGTGCCAGTAGTATGGTAGCGGGGAACTACAATGAGCAGTTCTTC
.,TRBV24-1,.,TRBJ1-2,CATSDFGFGYTF,TGTGCCACCAGTGATTTTGGATTTGGCTACACCTTC
.,TRBV7-2,.,TRBJ2-3,CASSLDVDTQYF,TGTGCCAGCAGCTTAGACGTGGATACGCAGTATTTT
.,TRBV5-4,.,TRBJ2-3,CASSFEIGFTDTQYF,TGTGCCAGCAGCTTCGAAATAGGATTCACAGATACGCAGTATTTT
.,TRBV25-1,.,TRBJ1-4,CASKNRENEKLFF,TGTGCCAGCAAAAACAGGGAGAATGAAAAACTGTTTTTT
.,TRBV20-1,TRBD1,TRBJ2-3,CSARDLGGQARRTDTQYF,TGCAGTGCTAGAGATTTGGGCGGACAGGCCCGAAGGACAGATACGCAGTATTTT
.,TRBV29-1,TRBD2,TRBJ2-1,CSVEVGGRAGNEQFF,TGCAGCGTTGAGGTCGGCGGGAGGGCCGGGAATGAGCAGTTCTTC
.,TRBV3-1,TRBD1,TRBJ2-2,CASSQTTGDGELFF,TGTGCCAGCAGCCAGACGACAGGGGACGGGGAGCTGTTTTTT
.,TRBV10-3,.,TRBJ1-5,CAPRDKSQPQHF,TGTGCCCCCCGGGACAAGAGCCAGCCCCAGCATTTT
.,TRBV3-1,.,TRBJ2-4,CASRSPLNIQYF,TGTGCCAGCAGGTCCCCTCTAAACATTCAGTACTTC
once,TRBV24-1,.,TRBJ2-2,CATSTAPNTGELFF,TGTGCCACCAGCACGGCCCCGAACACCGGGGAGCTGTTTTTT
.,TRBV30,.,TRBJ1-2,CAWTFRYNYGYTF,TGTGCCTGGACTTTCAGATATAACTATGGCTACACCTTC
.,TRBV29-1,TRBD1,TRBJ2-5,CSVEGQDKLPGTQYF,TGCAGCGTCGAGGGACAGGACAAACTTCCGGGGACCCAGTACTTC
once,TRBV3-1,.,TRBJ1-6,CASSQIQDHSPLHF,TGTGCCAGCAGCCAAATCCAGGATCATTCACCCCTCCACTTT
.,TRBV9,.,TRBJ1-1,CASSVAGGFGEAFF,TGTGCCAGCAGCGTAGCGGGTGGGTTTGGTGAAGCTTTCTTT
.,TRBV28,TRBD2,TRBJ2-1,CASSLVLAGGSYNEQFF,TGTGCCAGCAGTTTGGTACTAGCGGGGGGCTCCTACAATGAGCAGTTCTTC
.,TRBV7-2,TRBD1,TRBJ2-5,CASSSDRHKETQYF,TGTGCCAGCAGCTCGGACAGGCACAAAGAGACCCAGTACTTC
.,TRBV5-4,TRBD2,TRBJ2-7,CASSPRGGTSASYEQYF,TGTGCCAGCAGCCCCCGAGGCGGGACTAGCGCCTCCTACGAGCAGTACTTC
.,TRBV27,TRBD2,TRBJ2-5,CASSPRLAGTETQYF,TGTGCCAGCAGTCCTCGACTAGCGGGGACTGAGACCCAGTACTTC
.,TRBV20-1,TRBD2,TRBJ2-5,CSGLAGQETQYF,TGCAGTGGTTTAGCGGGACAAGAGACCCAGTACTTC
.,TRBV19,.,TRBJ2-2,CASSPLMRLTGELFF,TGTGCCAGTAGTCCTTTAATGAGGCTCACCGGGGAGCTGTTTTTT
.,TRBV5-4,TRBD2,TRBJ2-5,CASTDGLAGQETQYF,TGTGCCAGCACCGATGGACTAGCGGGTCAAGAGACCCAGTACTTC
once,TRBV18,.,TRBJ1-2,CASSPQDTGTGYGYTF,TGTGCCAGCTCACCCCAGGACACAGGGACCGGCTATGGCTACACCTTC
.,TRBV7-8,.,TRBJ2-5,CASSLRRFETQYF,TGTGCCAGCAGCTTAAGGCGTTTCGAGACCCAGTACTTC